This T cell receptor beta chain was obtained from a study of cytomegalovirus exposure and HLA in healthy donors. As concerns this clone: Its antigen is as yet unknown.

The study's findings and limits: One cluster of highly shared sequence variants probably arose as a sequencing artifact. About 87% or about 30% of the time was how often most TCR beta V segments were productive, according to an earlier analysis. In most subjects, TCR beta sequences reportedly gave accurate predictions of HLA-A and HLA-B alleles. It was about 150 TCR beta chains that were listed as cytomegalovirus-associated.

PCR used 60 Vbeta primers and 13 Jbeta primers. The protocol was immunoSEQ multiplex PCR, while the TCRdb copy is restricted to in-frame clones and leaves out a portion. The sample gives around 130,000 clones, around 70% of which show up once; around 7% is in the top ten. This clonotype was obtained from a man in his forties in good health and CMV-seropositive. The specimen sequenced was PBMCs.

CDR3 DNA: TGTGCCAGCAGTTCACTAGCGGGAGTAGGTGTGGAGCTGTTTTTT. This translates into CASSSLAGVGVELFF. J is TRBJ2-2 and V is TRBV6-5; 11 bases line up with TRBD2. Germline V gene lookup returns CDR1 MNHEY and CDR2 SVGAGI. The ends lost 4 bases at V and 10 bases at J; junction bases unmatched: 8. The CDR3 spans 15 residues.